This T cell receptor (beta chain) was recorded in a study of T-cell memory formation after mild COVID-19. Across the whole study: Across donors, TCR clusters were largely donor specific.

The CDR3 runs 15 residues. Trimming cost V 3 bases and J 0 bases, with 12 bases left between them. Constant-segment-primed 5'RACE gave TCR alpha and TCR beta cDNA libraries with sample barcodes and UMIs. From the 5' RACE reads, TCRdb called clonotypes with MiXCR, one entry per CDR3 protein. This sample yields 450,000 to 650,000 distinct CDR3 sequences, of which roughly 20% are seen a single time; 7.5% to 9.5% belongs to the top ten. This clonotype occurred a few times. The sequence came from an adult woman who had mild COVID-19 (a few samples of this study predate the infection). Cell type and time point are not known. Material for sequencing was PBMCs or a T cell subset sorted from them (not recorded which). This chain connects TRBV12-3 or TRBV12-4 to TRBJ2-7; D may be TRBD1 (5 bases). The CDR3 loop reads CASSFGQGFSYEQYF. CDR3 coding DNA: TGTGCCAGCAGTTTCGGGCAGGGATTCTCCTACGAGCAGTACTTC.